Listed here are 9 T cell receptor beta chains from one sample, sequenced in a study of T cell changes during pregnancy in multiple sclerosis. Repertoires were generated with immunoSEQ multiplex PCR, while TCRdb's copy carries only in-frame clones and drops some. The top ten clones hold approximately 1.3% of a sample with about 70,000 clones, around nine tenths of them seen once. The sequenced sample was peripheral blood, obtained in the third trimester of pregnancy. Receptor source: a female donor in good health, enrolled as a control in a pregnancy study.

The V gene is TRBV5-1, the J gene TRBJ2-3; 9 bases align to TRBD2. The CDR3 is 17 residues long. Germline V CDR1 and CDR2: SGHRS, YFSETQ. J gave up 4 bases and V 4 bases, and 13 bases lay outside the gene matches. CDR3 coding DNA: TGCGCCAGCAGCCCCAGGGAGAGCGGGGGGAGGTCAGATACGCAGTATTTT. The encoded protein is CASSPRESGGRSDTQYF.

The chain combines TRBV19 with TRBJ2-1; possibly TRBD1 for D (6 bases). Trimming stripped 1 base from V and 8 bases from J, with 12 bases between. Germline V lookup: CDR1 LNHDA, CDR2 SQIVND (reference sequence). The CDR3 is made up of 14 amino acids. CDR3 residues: CASSIVPGDHEQFF. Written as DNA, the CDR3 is TGTGCCAGTAGTATAGTACCAGGGGACCATGAGCAGTTCTTC. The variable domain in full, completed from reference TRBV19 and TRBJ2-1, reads DGGITQSPKYLFRKEGQNVTLSCEQNLNHDAMYWYRQDPGQGLRLIYYSQIVNDFQKGDIAEGYSVSREKKESFPLTVTSAQKNPTAFYLCASSIVPGDHEQFFGPGTRLTVL.

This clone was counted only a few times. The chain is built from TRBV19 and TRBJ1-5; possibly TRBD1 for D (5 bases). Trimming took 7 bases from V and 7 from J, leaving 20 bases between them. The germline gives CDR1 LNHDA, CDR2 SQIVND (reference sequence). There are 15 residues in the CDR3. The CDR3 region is CASTHPGRAGQPQHF. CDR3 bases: TGTGCCAGTACCCACCCTGGGAGGGCAGGGCAGCCCCAGCATTTT.

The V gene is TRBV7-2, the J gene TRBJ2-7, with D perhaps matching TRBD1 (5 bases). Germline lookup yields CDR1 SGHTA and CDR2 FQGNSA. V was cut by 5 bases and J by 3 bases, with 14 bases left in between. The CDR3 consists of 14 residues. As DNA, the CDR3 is TGTGCCAGCAGCACCCGACAGACCTACTACGAGCAGTACTTC. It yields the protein CASSTRQTYYEQYF.

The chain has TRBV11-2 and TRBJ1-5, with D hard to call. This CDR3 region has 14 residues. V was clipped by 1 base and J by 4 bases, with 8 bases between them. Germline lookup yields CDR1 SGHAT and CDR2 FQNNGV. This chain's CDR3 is CASSLGSGNQPQHF. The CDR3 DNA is TGTGCCAGCAGCTTAGGGTCGGGAAATCAGCCCCAGCATTTT.

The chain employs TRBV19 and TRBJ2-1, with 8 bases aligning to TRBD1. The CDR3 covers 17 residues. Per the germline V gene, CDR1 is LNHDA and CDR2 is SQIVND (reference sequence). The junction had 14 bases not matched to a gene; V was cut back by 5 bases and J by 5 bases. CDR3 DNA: TGTGCCAGTAGTGTTGACAGGGGAGGCTACTTGGACAATGAGCAGTTCTTC. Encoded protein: CASSVDRGGYLDNEQFF.

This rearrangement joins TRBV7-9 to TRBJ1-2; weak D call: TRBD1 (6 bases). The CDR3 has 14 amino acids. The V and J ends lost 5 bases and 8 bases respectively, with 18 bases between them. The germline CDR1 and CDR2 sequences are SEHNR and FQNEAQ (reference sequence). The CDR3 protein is CASSLDTPQGGYTF. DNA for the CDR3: TGTGCCAGCAGCCTGGACACCCCCCAGGGGGGCTACACCTTC.

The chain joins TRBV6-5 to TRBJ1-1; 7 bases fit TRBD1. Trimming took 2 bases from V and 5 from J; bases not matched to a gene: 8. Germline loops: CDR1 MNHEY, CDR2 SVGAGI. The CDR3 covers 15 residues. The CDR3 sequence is CASSYHRAGGTEAFF. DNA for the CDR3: TGTGCCAGCAGTTACCACAGGGCAGGGGGGACTGAAGCTTTCTTT.

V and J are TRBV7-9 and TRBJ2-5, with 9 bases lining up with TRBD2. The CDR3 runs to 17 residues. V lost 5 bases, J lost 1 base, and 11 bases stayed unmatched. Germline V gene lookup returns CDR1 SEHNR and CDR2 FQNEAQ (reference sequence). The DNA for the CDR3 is TGTGCCAGCAGCCGAGGGCGGGGGGGCGGATCCCAAGAGACCCAGTACTTC. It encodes CASSRGRGGGSQETQYF.